Below are 26 T cell receptor beta chains sequenced from a single sample in a study of T cell changes during pregnancy in multiple sclerosis. Libraries were prepared by immunoSEQ multiplex PCR; TCRdb keeps only in-frame clonotypes and omits some of them. The sample contains 20,000 to 25,000 clones, around four fifths of which appear only once. This specimen was CD8+ T cells from peripheral blood mononuclear cells, taken in the first trimester of pregnancy. The origin of the receptors is a female donor in good health, enrolled as a control in a pregnancy study.

V is TRBV23-1 and J is TRBJ1-2; 7 bases map to TRBD1. TRBV23-1 is given ORF status, its function remaining uncertain. The CDR3 is 15 amino acids. The ends lost 3 bases at V and 6 bases at J; junction bases unmatched: 10. The CDR3 DNA reads TGCGCCAGCAGTCACTCCGGGACAGATGAAGATGGCTACACCTTC. The encoded protein is CASSHSGTDEDGYTF.

In this sample, this clone turned up once. The V and J genes are TRBV19 and TRBJ1-1; D uncertain. This CDR3 contains 13 residues. Trimming left V 3 bases short and J 1 base short, with 6 bases between. The germline gives CDR1 LNHDA, CDR2 SQIVND (reference sequence). The CDR3 protein is CASSISENTEAFF. CDR3 coding DNA: TGTGCCAGTAGTATCAGTGAGAACACTGAAGCTTTCTTT.

The CDR3 nucleotides are TGTGCCTGGAGTGGGGGCTCAGGGGCGTCTAGCGGGAGGGGGGACTACGAGCAGTACTTC. Amino acid sequence: CAWSGGSGASSGRGDYEQYF. The chain recombines TRBV30 with TRBJ2-7; 12 bases map to TRBD2. This CDR3 spans 20 amino acids. Germline lookup yields CDR1 GTSNPN and CDR2 SVGIG (reference sequence). J was trimmed by 3 bases and V by 1 base; bases with no gene match: 19.

The chain links TRBV7-6 to TRBJ2-7; 7 nucleotides match TRBD2. The CDR3 spans 15 residues. The germline gives CDR1 SGHVS, CDR2 FNYEAQ. V shed 6 bases, J shed 2 bases, and the junction held 10 bases outside the gene matches. The CDR3 bases are TGTGCCAGCAGTTCCGAGCTAGCGGAGACCTACGAGCAGTACTTC. Translating it yields CASSSELAETYEQYF.

The CDR3 loop reads CASSQVAGGLYNEQFF. The CDR3 DNA sequence: TGCGCCAGCAGCCAAGTGGCGGGAGGGTTATACAATGAGCAGTTCTTC. The genes are TRBV4-1 and TRBJ2-1; the match to TRBD2 covers 9 bases. This CDR3 region has 16 residues. In germline, CDR1 is MGHRA, CDR2 YSYEKL. The V gene end was trimmed by 1 base and the J gene end by 4 bases; junction bases not matched to a gene: 5.

The J gene is TRBJ2-3, the V gene TRBV7-8; D possibly corresponds to TRBD1 (6 bases). The CDR3 has 15 residues. The V gene's germline CDR1 is SGHVS and CDR2 FQNEAQ. V was shortened by 2 bases and J by 1 base, with 10 bases between the two germline ends. Here the CDR3 reads CASSLTGIRTDTQYF. The CDR3 DNA sequence: TGTGCCAGCAGCTTAACAGGGATACGCACAGATACGCAGTATTTT. The full variable domain, rest sourced from reference TRBV7-8 and TRBJ2-3, is GAGVSQSPRYKVAKRGQDVALRCDPISGHVSLFWYQQALGQGPEFLTYFQNEAQLDKSGLPSDRFFAERPEGSVSTLKIQRTQQEDSAVYLCASSLTGIRTDTQYFGPGTRLTVL.

The chain joins TRBV29-1 to TRBJ2-1, with unresolved D. Germline lookup yields CDR1 SQVTM and CDR2 ANQGSEA. Trimming took off 3 bases at V and 0 bases at J, with 12 bases between the two ends. The CDR3 has 15 residues. The CDR3 sequence is CSVEGYLSSYNEQFF. The DNA for the CDR3 is TGCAGCGTTGAGGGCTACCTTAGCTCCTACAATGAGCAGTTCTTC.

The V and J genes are TRBV7-2 and TRBJ2-7, with 16 positions matching TRBD2. CDR1 and CDR2 from the germline V gene are SGHTA and FQGNSA. CDR3 length equals 18 residues. V shed 4 bases, J shed 2 bases, and the junction held 8 bases outside the gene matches. DNA for the CDR3: TGTGCCAGCAGCTCGGGCTGGGGGACTAGCGGGGGGGCCTACGAGCAGTACTTC. It translates to CASSSGWGTSGGAYEQYF. Using reference TRBV7-2 and TRBJ2-7 for the parts outside the CDR3, the full variable domain is GAGVSQSPSNKVTEKGKDVELRCDPISGHTALYWYRQSLGQGLEFLIYFQGNSAPDKSGLPSDRFSAERTGGSVSTLTIQRTQQEDSAVYLCASSSGWGTSGGAYEQYFGPGTRLTVT.

The V gene is TRBV9, the J gene TRBJ2-5, with 7 bases lining up with TRBD2. In germline, CDR1 is SGDLS, CDR2 YYNGEE. Trimming cost V 4 bases and J 5 bases; bases outside gene matches: 14. The CDR3 is 16 amino acids. The CDR3 is CASSLRDYHSGETQYF. The CDR3 DNA follows: TGTGCCAGCAGCTTACGGGACTACCATTCGGGGGAGACCCAGTACTTC.

About this clone itself: The junction and the germline gene differ at one end; a read error may be behind it. CDR3 protein: CASSLEATSSQGTQYF. The CDR3, as DNA: TGTGCCAGCAGCTTAGAGGCTACCTCTAGTCAAGGGACCCAGTACTTC. The chain combines TRBV7-6 with TRBJ2-5; no definite D call. The CDR3 covers 16 residues. The germline CDR1 and CDR2 sequences are SGHVS and FNYEAQ.

V gene TRBV7-9 combines with J gene TRBJ2-1; unclear D gene. V was cut by 1 base and J by 0 bases, with 10 bases left in between. CDR3 length: 16 amino acids. CDR1 and CDR2 (germline): SEHNR, FQNEAQ (reference sequence). The CDR3 nucleotides read TGTGCCAGCAGCTTAGACTCATTTAGCTCCTACAATGAGCAGTTCTTC. Translating gives CASSLDSFSSYNEQFF. Drawing the rest from reference TRBV7-9 and TRBJ2-1, the complete variable domain is DTGVSQNPRHKITKRGQNVTFRCDPISEHNRLYWYRQTLGQGPEFLTYFQNEAQLEKSRLLSDRFSAERPKGSFSTLEIQRTEQGDSAMYLCASSLDSFSSYNEQFFGPGTRLTVL.

The gene calls are TRBV7-6 and TRBJ1-1; tentatively, D is TRBD1 (6 bases). CDR1 is SGHVS, CDR2 FNYEAQ, per germline. Trimming removed 2 bases at V and 4 bases at J, with 8 bases between. The CDR3 is 13 amino acids. This CDR3 is CASSLTGFTEAFF. The CDR3 coding sequence is TGTGCCAGCAGCTTAACAGGGTTCACTGAAGCTTTCTTT.

This clone has just a few counts. The chain has TRBV4-1 and TRBJ1-1, with 11 nucleotides matching TRBD1. This CDR3 has 15 residues. Germline CDR1 MGHRA, CDR2 YSYEKL. Trimming removed 4 bases from V and 4 bases from J; junction bases left unmatched: 5. The CDR3: CASSRTGGRITEAFF. As DNA, the CDR3 is TGCGCCAGCAGCCGGACAGGGGGCAGGATCACTGAAGCTTTCTTT.

The chain has TRBV27 and TRBJ2-7, with TRBD1 identical over 10 bases. Germline loops: CDR1 MNHEY, CDR2 SMNVEV (reference sequence). With 6 bases clipped from V and 1 base from J, the junction kept 6 bases outside the gene matches. There are 15 residues in the CDR3. The CDR3 sequence is CASSRGQGPSYEQYF. For the CDR3, the DNA is TGTGCCAGCAGCCGGGGACAGGGGCCTTCCTACGAGCAGTACTTC.

This clone was observed once. This sequence joins TRBV13 and TRBJ2-7; TRBD2 aligns across 7 bases. Trimming removed 4 bases from V and 7 bases from J; junction bases left unmatched: 10. Per germline, CDR1 PRHDT and CDR2 FYEKMQ (reference sequence). CDR3 size: 14 residues. CDR3 amino acids: CASSSSWGGEEQYF. CDR3 coding DNA: TGTGCCAGCAGCTCTTCCTGGGGGGGGGAGGAGCAGTACTTC.

The V call is TRBV5-1, the J call TRBJ2-7; 9 bases line up with TRBD1. The CDR3 totals 14 residues. V lost 3 bases and J lost 5; bases outside the gene matches: 6. Germline V CDR1 and CDR2: SGHRS, YFSETQ. CDR3 amino acids: CASSWSGQGDEQYF. In nucleotides, the CDR3 is TGCGCCAGCAGCTGGTCGGGACAGGGAGACGAGCAGTACTTC.

V gene TRBV19 combines with J gene TRBJ1-3; 9 bases are a match to TRBD1. Germline V gives CDR1 LNHDA, CDR2 SQIVND (reference sequence). The CDR3 extends over 16 amino acids. Losses at the gene ends were 1 base for V and 4 bases for J; bases not matched to a gene: 5. This CDR3 is CASSIAGTGQGNTIYF. The CDR3 DNA reads as TGTGCCAGTAGTATAGCCGGGACAGGGCAAGGAAACACCATATATTTT. The complete variable domain, with remaining parts taken from reference TRBV19 and TRBJ1-3, reads DGGITQSPKYLFRKEGQNVTLSCEQNLNHDAMYWYRQDPGQGLRLIYYSQIVNDFQKGDIAEGYSVSREKKESFPLTVTSAQKNPTAFYLCASSIAGTGQGNTIYFGEGSWLTVV.

The chain has TRBV18 and TRBJ2-1, with 9 bases that match TRBD1. After removal of 3 bases from V and 8 bases from J, the junction contained 17 bases not matched to a gene. From germline, CDR1 is KGHSH and CDR2 LQKENI. The CDR3 sequence is 18 residues long. This CDR3 reads CASSPVQGARQSSHEQFF. The CDR3 region has the DNA TGTGCCAGCTCACCCGTACAGGGGGCGCGTCAAAGTAGCCATGAGCAGTTCTTC.

The gene calls are TRBV5-1 and TRBJ2-3; 7 bases fit TRBD1. The CDR3 is 15 residues long. In germline, CDR1 is SGHRS, CDR2 YFSETQ. The ends lost 1 base at V and 3 bases at J; junction bases unmatched: 5. The CDR3 DNA reads as TGCGCCAGCAGCTTGCGGCAGGGGGAAACAGATACGCAGTATTTT. Protein: CASSLRQGETDTQYF.

This sequence joins TRBV6-1 and TRBJ2-1; maybe TRBD2 (7 bases). In germline, CDR1 is MNHNS, CDR2 SASEGT. The CDR3 is made up of 13 amino acids. V was clipped by 9 bases and J by 7 bases, with 16 bases between them. In DNA form, the CDR3 reads TGTGCCAGTATAGGGGGGGGGTTAAATGAGCAGTTCTTC. Translation: CASIGGGLNEQFF.

The CDR3 DNA sequence: TGTGCCAGCAGTGAGGGGGCAGGGGGGAACACTGAAGCTTTCTTT. It encodes CASSEGAGGNTEAFF. This chain joins TRBV6-6 and TRBJ1-1; 7 bases fit TRBD1. This CDR3 has 15 amino acids. With 5 bases clipped from V and 1 base from J, the junction kept 7 bases outside the gene matches. The V gene's germline CDR1 is MNHNY and CDR2 SVGAGI (reference sequence).

The V call is TRBV4-2, the J call TRBJ2-1; a weak D match, TRBD2 (5 bases). Trimming removed 0 bases at V and 10 bases at J, with 16 bases between. CDR3 length: 15 residues. CDR1 and CDR2 from the germline V gene are LGHNA and YNFKEQ. For the CDR3, the DNA is TGTGCCAGCAGCCAAGAGAGGGAAGCAGTAAACGAGCAGTTCTTC. It is translated as CASSQEREAVNEQFF.

The chain employs TRBV9 and TRBJ2-3; 10 nucleotides line up with TRBD2. The V segment lost 0 bases and the J segment 6 bases; nucleotides outside the gene matches: 7. The germline CDR1 and CDR2 sequences are SGDLS and YYNGEE. CDR3 length equals 16 residues. CDR3 sequence: CASSVEGLAKLDTQYF. DNA of the CDR3: TGTGCCAGCAGCGTAGAGGGACTAGCGAAGTTGGATACGCAGTATTTT.

The chain carries TRBV15 and TRBJ1-1; D not certain. The CDR3 runs 14 residues. In germline, CDR1 is LNHNV, CDR2 YYDKDF (reference sequence). The V end lost 3 bases, the J end lost 6 bases, and 14 bases lay between the germline ends. The CDR3 region is CATSRTTELAEAFF. In nucleotides, the CDR3 is TGTGCCACCAGCAGGACAACAGAATTAGCTGAAGCTTTCTTT. Full variable domain (remainder filled in from reference TRBV15 and TRBJ1-1): DAMVIQNPRYQVTQFGKPVTLSCSQTLNHNVMYWYQQKSSQAPKLLFHYYDKDFNNEADTPDNFQSRRPNTSFCFLDIRSPGLGDTAMYLCATSRTTELAEAFFGQGTRLTVV.

The V gene is TRBV7-3, the J gene TRBJ2-1, with 7 bases lining up with TRBD2. Germline V lookup: CDR1 SGHTA, CDR2 FQGTGA. The V and J ends lost 2 bases and 10 bases, in that order; junction bases with no gene match: 14. The CDR3 totals 16 residues. The CDR3 coding sequence is TGTGCCAGCAGCTTACGGGCGGGAGAGCCGCTTGAGGAGCAGTTCTTC. It is translated as CASSLRAGEPLEEQFF.

The chain combines TRBV19 with TRBJ2-7; 10 nucleotides align to TRBD1. Germline V lookup: CDR1 LNHDA, CDR2 SQIVND (reference sequence). The CDR3 length is 15 residues. The V gene end was trimmed by 6 bases and the J gene end by 4 bases; junction bases not matched to a gene: 9. CDR3 nucleotides: TGTGCCAGTAGCCCCCGGGACAGGGGTCGATACGAGCAGTACTTC. It codes for CASSPRDRGRYEQYF.